This T cell receptor (beta chain) appears in the sequencing data of a study of blood T cell repertoires in COVID-19. From germline, CDR1 is MNHNS and CDR2 SASEGT. Trimming took 2 bases from V and 3 from J, leaving 10 bases between them. The length of the CDR3 is 14 residues. This clone has just one count. Authors' data handling: Nucleated cell number was recorded as an estimate derived from reference gene primer amplification. Libraries were prepared by immunoSEQ multiplex PCR; TCRdb keeps only in-frame clonotypes and omits some of them. The DNA was the basis for D and trimming; V, J and clone size are from that table. The sample holds a few hundred thousand clones, approximately 90% seen once.

The origin of this receptor is a woman between 45 and 65 years old who had recovered from COVID-19. The chain has TRBV6-1 and TRBJ1-2; D might be TRBD1 (6 bases). The specimen was peripheral blood. CDR3: CASSEKDRYYGYTF. CDR3 DNA sequence: TGTGCCAGCAGTGAAAAAGACAGGTACTATGGCTACACCTTC.